Shown below are 2 T cell receptor beta chains from a single sample sequenced in a study of blood T cell repertoires in COVID-19. Data came from immunoSEQ multiplex PCR; TCRdb stores just in-frame clones and leaves some out. Among fewer than 250,000 clones listed, less than 85% were seen once. Sequenced sample: peripheral blood. The receptors were sampled from a woman between 50 and 59 years old with acute or convalescent COVID-19.

The CDR3 coding sequence is TGTGCCATCAGTCGTGCGGGGGGCGCCACAGATACGCAGTATTTT. It yields the protein CAISRAGGATDTQYF. The genes are TRBV10-3 and TRBJ2-3, with 8 bases aligning to TRBD2. The ends lost 5 bases at V and 2 bases at J; junction bases unmatched: 6. Germline CDR1 reads ENHRY; CDR2 reads SYGVKD. CDR3 length: 15 residues.

This clone was recorded only once. CDR3 loop: CASSLREGMTGELFF. DNA of the CDR3: TGCGCCAGCAGCTTGAGGGAGGGGATGACCGGGGAGCTGTTTTTT. The genes are TRBV5-1 and TRBJ2-2; 7 nucleotides agree with TRBD2. V lost 1 base, J lost 5 bases, and 5 bases stayed unmatched. This CDR3 spans 15 amino acids. Germline V CDR1 and CDR2: SGHRS, YFSETQ.